What follows is one TCR beta chain and its context. Its target is unknown. These data come from a study of long-term antiretroviral therapy in people with HIV. V was pared by 3 bases and J by 2 bases, with 13 bases between. CDR3 length: 15 amino acids. Germline CDR1 and CDR2: PRHDT and FYEKMQ (reference sequence). Study outcomes and limitations: Comparison with controls showed narrower CDR3 length ranges in HIV repertoires.

The immunoSEQ assay was v3.0, run at survey level. Sequenced by immunoSEQ multiplex PCR; TCRdb stores in-frame clones only, minus some. The sample holds some 25,000 clones, almost 85% seen once. This chain uses TRBV13 with TRBJ1-1, with unresolved D. This receptor was taken from a woman in her thirties with HIV. Specimen: unsorted PBMCs, collected 1.1 years before starting antiretroviral therapy. Written as DNA, the CDR3 is TGTGCCAGCAGCTTCCTAGACCTTAAAAACACTGAAGCTTTCTTT. It is translated as CASSFLDLKNTEAFF.